These 20 T cell receptor beta chains were sequenced from one sample in a study of shared clonotypes between healthy human individuals. Clones were read by immunoSEQ multiplex PCR, and TCRdb kept only the in-frame ones, dropping some. The data show 650,000 to 800,000 clones, under 95% seen once. Naive CD8 cells, CD45RO-negative and positively selected for CCR7, excluded terminally differentiated effector memory CD45RA+ cells. The sample consisted of naive CD8+ T cells sorted from blood. Receptor source: a man between 25 and 39 years old in good health.

The CDR3 protein is CASSLGAWDSYEQYF. CDR3 DNA: TGTGCCAGCAGTTTAGGCGCCTGGGACTCCTACGAGCAGTACTTC. The genes are TRBV27 and TRBJ2-7; D uncertain. Germline-derived CDR1 and CDR2 are MNHEY and SMNVEV (reference sequence). V shed 2 bases and J shed 0 bases, with 11 bases lying between them. The CDR3 has 15 residues.

V gene TRBV7-7 combines with J gene TRBJ2-1, with 9 bases aligning to TRBD1. V lost 3 bases and J lost 4; bases outside the gene matches: 4. The CDR3 has 15 residues. Germline V gene sequence: CDR1 SSHAT, CDR2 FNYEAQ (reference sequence). The CDR3 spells CASSFGTGTYNEQFF. The CDR3 nucleotides are TGTGCCAGCAGCTTCGGGACAGGGACGTACAATGAGCAGTTCTTC.

This clone was found once. This chain's CDR3 is CASSQGRPQETQYF. For the CDR3, the DNA is TGCGCCAGCAGCCAGGGTAGGCCTCAAGAGACCCAGTACTTC. The rearrangement joins TRBV4-3 to TRBJ2-5; D remains unclear. Germline V gives CDR1 LGHNA, CDR2 YSLEER. The CDR3 runs 14 residues. Trimming took 3 bases from V and 2 from J, leaving 10 bases between them.

The J gene is TRBJ2-1, the V gene TRBV29-1, with D perhaps matching TRBD2 (6 bases). V lost 2 bases and J 1 base, leaving 18 bases between the germline ends. This CDR3 has 17 residues. Germline V gene sequence: CDR1 SQVTM, CDR2 ANQGSEA. As DNA, the CDR3 is TGCAGCGTTGAACCCCGGGACTTCCTGTTTTCCTACAATGAGCAGTTCTTC. This translates into CSVEPRDFLFSYNEQFF.

The V call is TRBV27, the J call TRBJ2-7; the match to TRBD2 covers 11 bases. Per germline, CDR1 MNHEY and CDR2 SMNVEV (reference sequence). CDR3 length: 16 residues. Trimming removed 6 bases from V and 3 bases from J; junction bases left unmatched: 10. The CDR3 region is CASRTLGTSGYYEQYF. In nucleotides, the CDR3 is TGTGCCAGCAGGACCCTCGGGACTAGCGGTTACTACGAGCAGTACTTC.

The CDR3 coding sequence is TGTGCCAGCAGTCAAGAACACACATACGAGCAGTACTTC. It codes for CASSQEHTYEQYF. This chain uses TRBV11-2 with TRBJ2-7; D remains ambiguous. Germline-derived CDR1 and CDR2 are SGHAT and FQNNGV. The CDR3 consists of 13 residues. Trimming removed 6 bases from V and 4 bases from J, with 13 bases in between. Combining the CDR3 with reference TRBV11-2 and TRBJ2-7 gives the whole variable domain EAGVAQSPRYKIIEKRQSVAFWCNPISGHATLYWYQQILGQGPKLLIQFQNNGVVDDSQLPKDRFSAERLKGVDSTLKIQPAKLEDSAVYLCASSQEHTYEQYFGPGTRLTVT.

The chain couples TRBV4-3 to TRBJ2-1; TRBD1 aligns across 7 bases. Germline assignment: CDR1 LGHNA and CDR2 YSLEER. The CDR3 is made up of 18 amino acids. Trimming removed 1 base from V and 2 bases from J; junction bases left unmatched: 11. The CDR3 region is CASSQAAVTGAPYNEQFF. The CDR3 DNA reads as TGCGCCAGCAGCCAAGCGGCGGTCACAGGGGCGCCCTACAATGAGCAGTTCTTC.

The genes are TRBV28 and TRBJ1-2; no clear D gene. Germline loops: CDR1 MDHEN, CDR2 SYDVKM. V was cut by 3 bases and J by 3 bases, with 8 bases left in between. The CDR3 is 13 amino acids. The CDR3 DNA follows: TGTGCCAGCAGTTTCGGGCAGGACTATGGCTACACCTTC. Amino acid sequence: CASSFGQDYGYTF.

The V and J genes are TRBV27 and TRBJ2-1, with D unresolved. The CDR3 runs 11 residues. Germline-derived CDR1 and CDR2 are MNHEY and SMNVEV (reference sequence). Trimming took 5 bases from V and 7 from J, leaving 6 bases between them. CDR3 DNA: TGTGCCAGCAGTGGAGCGAATGAGCAGTTCTTC. It codes for CASSGANEQFF.

The chain uses TRBV9 and TRBJ1-2; a possible D gene is TRBD1 (6 bases). With 3 bases removed from V and 0 bases from J, the gap between germline ends came to 15 bases. Looked up from germline, CDR1 is SGDLS and CDR2 is YYNGEE. The length of the CDR3 is 16 residues. The CDR3 DNA sequence: TGTGCCAGCAGCGCCCGATGGGGGCGAGCTAACTATGGCTACACCTTC. Residues: CASSARWGRANYGYTF. Looking up the rest from reference TRBV9 and TRBJ1-2 gives the full variable domain: DSGVTQTPKHLITATGQRVTLRCSPRSGDLSVYWYQQSLDQGLQFLIQYYNGEERAKGNILERFSAQQFPDLHSELNLSSLELGDSALYFCASSARWGRANYGYTFGSGTRLTVV.

The chain couples TRBV2 to TRBJ2-5; D is ambiguous. Trimming took 3 bases from V and 1 from J, leaving 3 bases between them. The CDR3 runs to 12 residues. Germline assignment: CDR1 SNHLY and CDR2 FYNNEI. CDR3 sequence reads: CASSDSQETQYF. The CDR3 DNA reads TGTGCCAGCAGTGATTCCCAAGAGACCCAGTACTTC.

The chain couples TRBV14 to TRBJ2-7, with 9 bases fitting TRBD2. The J segment lost 3 bases and the V segment lost 4 bases, leaving 4 bases of the junction unmatched. The CDR3 runs to 14 residues. Germline assignment: CDR1 SGHDN and CDR2 FVKESK. CDR3 DNA: TGTGCCAGCAGCCTAATAGCGGGAGTCTACGAGCAGTACTTC. Its protein product is CASSLIAGVYEQYF.

The CDR3 region has the DNA TGCGCCAGCAGTGAGTATAAGGGAAACCACGAGCAGTACTTC. Translation gives CASSEYKGNHEQYF. V gene TRBV10-1 combines with J gene TRBJ2-7; D unresolved. The CDR3 runs to 14 residues. V lost 1 base, J lost 5 bases, and 12 bases lay in between. Germline V gene sequence: CDR1 WNHNN, CDR2 SYGVQD (reference sequence).

This chain links TRBV6-4 with TRBJ2-3; maybe TRBD2 (6 bases). CDR3 size: 15 residues. V was pared by 4 bases and J by 0 bases, with 11 bases between. The germline V gene encodes CDR1 MRHNA and CDR2 SNTAGT. The CDR3 bases are TGTGCCAGCAGTGTAGGGACTTCTAGCACAGATACGCAGTATTTT. Its protein product is CASSVGTSSTDTQYF.

The chain recombines TRBV6-5 with TRBJ2-2, with D perhaps TRBD2 (5 bases). The germline CDR1 and CDR2 sequences are MNHEY and SVGAGI. This CDR3 contains 13 residues. Trimming removed 7 bases at V and 3 bases at J, with 9 bases between. CDR3 region: CASIGRDTGELFF. Written as DNA, the CDR3 is TGTGCCAGCATCGGGCGGGACACCGGGGAGCTGTTTTTT.

This clone appeared a few times. CDR3 loop: CSGEGRLNNEQFF. The CDR3 nucleotides are TGCAGCGGCGAAGGGAGACTGAACAATGAGCAGTTCTTC. V is TRBV29-1 and J is TRBJ2-1, with a tentative D call TRBD2 (5 bases). This CDR3 is 13 amino acids long. Germline V gives CDR1 SQVTM, CDR2 ANQGSEA. Deletions cut 7 bases from V and 5 bases from J, with 15 bases between.

The chain has TRBV13 and TRBJ2-7; tentatively, D is TRBD1 (5 bases). This CDR3 has 14 amino acids. Between the trimmed V and J ends, which lost 2 bases and 5 bases, there was a span of 13 bases. Germline V gene lookup returns CDR1 PRHDT and CDR2 FYEKMQ (reference sequence). The CDR3 nucleotides read TGTGCCAGCAGCTTAACGGGCAGGGTCAACGAGCAGTACTTC. Translation gives CASSLTGRVNEQYF.

This chain joins TRBV23-1 and TRBJ2-1; the D is unclear. TRBV23-1 is filed as an ORF, its function uncertain. The germline V and J ends were trimmed by 0 bases and 2 bases, with 23 bases remaining between them. The length of the CDR3 is 20 residues. The CDR3 DNA follows: TGCGCCAGCAGTCAATCGATTCTATTTGAAGGAATTTTTACCTACAATGAGCAGTTCTTC. Protein: CASSQSILFEGIFTYNEQFF.

The chain carries TRBV5-8 and TRBJ1-5, with 8 bases aligning to TRBD1. Germline V gene lookup returns CDR1 SGHTS and CDR2 YDEGEE. Trimming removed 2 bases from V and 5 bases from J; junction bases left unmatched: 3. This CDR3 has 14 amino acids. The CDR3 DNA is TGTGCCAGCAGCTTAGGACAGGGTGATCAGCCCCAGCATTTT. It codes for CASSLGQGDQPQHF. Variable domain in full (rest from reference TRBV5-8 and TRBJ1-5): EAGVTQSPTHLIKTRGQQATLRCSPISGHTSVYWYQQALGLGLQFLLWYDEGEERNRGNFPPRFSGRQFPNYSSELNVNALELEDSALYLCASSLGQGDQPQHFGDGTRLSIL.

This rearrangement joins TRBV7-2 to TRBJ2-1; D may correspond to TRBD1 or TRBD2 (5 bases each). Germline CDR1 and CDR2: SGHTA and FQGNSA. With 8 bases removed from V and 9 bases from J, the gap between germline ends came to 17 bases. CDR3 size: 13 residues. Here the CDR3 DNA reads TGTGCCAGCGCCCCTCACGGGGCAAGTGAGCAGTTCTTC. Its protein is CASAPHGASEQFF. Drawing the rest from reference TRBV7-2 and TRBJ2-1, the complete variable domain is GAGVSQSPSNKVTEKGKDVELRCDPISGHTALYWYRQSLGQGLEFLIYFQGNSAPDKSGLPSDRFSAERTGGSVSTLTIQRTQQEDSAVYLCASAPHGASEQFFGPGTRLTVL.